These 27 T cell receptor beta chains were all obtained from the same sample, sequenced in a study of T cells in Graves' hyperthyroidism and ophthalmopathy. TCR beta CDR3 regions were amplified from RNA. During a first-round RT-PCR of the TCR CDR3, the HTBI primer set was used. A single record per CDR3 protein comes from TCRdb applying MiXCR to the multiplex PCR reads. The sample carries about 520,000 distinct CDR3 sequences, approximately 24% recorded once. Specimen: blood. The receptors derive from a woman aged 25 to 39 with Graves' ophthalmopathy.

In its sample, this clonotype was seen a few times. This chain joins TRBV2 and TRBJ2-7; 9 nucleotides agree with TRBD1. The germline V gene encodes CDR1 SNHLY and CDR2 FYNNEI. The CDR3 is made up of 15 amino acids. After removal of 7 bases from V and 1 base from J, the junction contained 8 bases not matched to a gene. The CDR3 loop reads CASTHAGTGSYEQYF. In DNA, the CDR3 is TGTGCCAGCACCCACGCCGGGACAGGGTCCTACGAGCAGTACTTC.

At least ten counts were recorded for this clonotype. The chain joins TRBV5-5 to TRBJ2-7; the D is unclear. CDR3 length: 16 amino acids. From germline, CDR1 is SGHKS and CDR2 YYEKEE (reference sequence). The V gene lost 3 bases and the J gene lost 3 bases, with 19 bases spanning the gap. DNA of the CDR3: TGTGCCAGCAGCTCCGGAATCTGGCAGTCTAACTACGAGCAGTACTTC. Protein sequence: CASSSGIWQSNYEQYF.

This clonotype showed up many times. One end of the junction does not line up with germline, which may come from a read error. The V gene is TRBV27, the J gene TRBJ2-2; D is unclear. This CDR3 is built from 15 residues. CDR1 is MNHEY, CDR2 SMNVEV, per germline (reference sequence). CDR3 region: CASSSSRAYTRELFF. CDR3 nucleotides: TGTGCCAGCAGTTCTTCTAGGGCCTACACCCGGGAGCTGTTTTTT.

This clonotype was seen many times. V is TRBV29-1 and J is TRBJ1-2; perhaps TRBD1 as D (6 bases). CDR1 and CDR2 (germline): SQVTM, ANQGSEA. The CDR3 runs 13 residues. The V end lost 7 bases, the J end lost 2 bases, and 14 bases lay between the germline ends. The CDR3, as DNA: TGCAGCGCCCCCCGGGACACCAACTATGGCTACACCTTC. Its protein product is CSAPRDTNYGYTF.

The chain is built from TRBV10-3 and TRBJ2-7, with TRBD1 identical over 7 bases. The CDR3 length is 14 residues. The germline CDR1 and CDR2 sequences are ENHRY and SYGVKD. J gave up 1 base and V 4 bases, and 4 bases lay outside the gene matches. The CDR3 loop is CAISVGGQSYEQYF. For the CDR3, the DNA is TGTGCCATCAGTGTAGGGGGCCAGTCCTACGAGCAGTACTTC.

In this sample, this clonotype turned up many times. The genes are TRBV29-1 and TRBJ1-1; TRBD1 is a possible D gene (5 bases). CDR1 is SQVTM and CDR2 is ANQGSEA in the germline V gene. The V and J ends lost 7 bases and 3 bases respectively, with 15 bases between them. This CDR3 has 13 residues. DNA for the CDR3: TGCAGCGCCCGGGACCCTATTGACACTGAAGCTTTCTTT. Translation: CSARDPIDTEAFF.

This clonotype was counted a few times. This chain joins TRBV2 and TRBJ2-4; TRBD2 matches 7 bases. V trimming: 0 bases; J trimming: 3 bases; junction bases outside the gene matches: 5. The CDR3 is 16 residues long. Germline V lookup: CDR1 SNHLY, CDR2 FYNNEI. CDR3 amino acids: CASSEATGGGKNIQYF. Here the CDR3 DNA reads TGTGCCAGCAGTGAAGCCACCGGCGGGGGCAAAAACATTCAGTACTTC.

This clonotype was recorded at least ten times. This sequence joins TRBV28 and TRBJ1-5; D gene uncertain. Germline loops: CDR1 MDHEN, CDR2 SYDVKM. The ends were cut back, 7 bases at V and 8 bases at J, with 15 bases in the middle. This CDR3 is 13 amino acids long. The CDR3 DNA is TGTGCCAGCACACTCACAGTCGGTGAGCCCCAGCATTTT. This gives the protein CASTLTVGEPQHF. The complete variable domain, with remaining parts taken from reference TRBV28 and TRBJ1-5, reads DVKVTQSSRYLVKRTGEKVFLECVQDMDHENMFWYRQDPGLGLRLIYFSYDVKMKEKGDIPEGYSVSREKKERFSLILESASTNQTSMYLCASTLTVGEPQHFGDGTRLSIL.

This chain links TRBV7-2 with TRBJ2-7, with unresolved D. The CDR3 runs to 15 residues. The V end lost 1 base, the J end lost 2 bases, and 12 bases lay between the germline ends. Germline loops: CDR1 SGHTA, CDR2 FQGNSA. The CDR3 reads CASSLGTFGAYEQYF. CDR3 in DNA: TGTGCCAGCAGCTTAGGAACTTTCGGAGCCTACGAGCAGTACTTC. The variable domain in full, with the rest retrieved from reference TRBV7-2 and TRBJ2-7, is GAGVSQSPSNKVTEKGKDVELRCDPISGHTALYWYRQSLGQGLEFLIYFQGNSAPDKSGLPSDRFSAERTGGSVSTLTIQRTQQEDSAVYLCASSLGTFGAYEQYFGPGTRLTVT.

The sample holds many counts of this clonotype. The chain joins TRBV7-9 to TRBJ2-5, with D possibly being TRBD1 or TRBD2 (5 bases each). The CDR3 totals 16 residues. Trimming shortened V by 5 bases and J by 4 bases, and 20 bases separated the two germline ends. CDR1 SEHNR and CDR2 FQNEAQ come from the germline V gene (reference sequence). The CDR3 nucleotides are TGTGCCAGCAGCCCGAATATCGGACCGAGGGGAGAGACCCAGTACTTC. Its protein product is CASSPNIGPRGETQYF.

The rearrangement uses TRBV5-1 and TRBJ2-5, with D tentatively TRBD1 (6 bases). The CDR3 is 14 residues long. The V gene lost 0 bases and the J gene lost 3 bases, with 9 bases spanning the gap. Looked up from germline, CDR1 is SGHRS and CDR2 is YFSETQ. Written as DNA, the CDR3 is TGCGCCAGCAGCTTGGACAGGGTAGAAGAGACCCAGTACTTC. Translated, it gives CASSLDRVEETQYF.

The chain carries TRBV4-1 and TRBJ2-5, with TRBD2 as a possible D gene (6 bases). CDR1 and CDR2 from the germline V gene are MGHRA and YSYEKL. This CDR3 contains 15 residues. V lost 4 bases and J lost 3, with 15 bases in between. This CDR3 is CASSLTFGGKETQYF. DNA of the CDR3: TGCGCCAGCAGCCTCACCTTCGGCGGGAAAGAGACCCAGTACTTC.

The gene calls are TRBV5-1 and TRBJ2-7; 7 bases align to TRBD1. Germline CDR1 is SGHRS and CDR2 is YFSETQ. With V trimmed by 4 bases and J by 5 bases, 9 bases remained unmatched. The CDR3 runs to 14 residues. The DNA for the CDR3 is TGCGCCAGCAGCCTACAGGGGCGCCGGGACGAGCAGTACTTC. This sequence encodes CASSLQGRRDEQYF.

This clonotype showed up many times. The chain couples TRBV19 to TRBJ1-1, with TRBD1 identical over 7 bases. The CDR3 runs to 14 residues. Germline assignment: CDR1 LNHDA and CDR2 SQIVND (reference sequence). V dropped 4 bases and J dropped 2; count of bases not matched to a gene: 4. The CDR3 DNA follows: TGTGCCAGTAGTAGGAGGGACAGAAACACTGAAGCTTTCTTT. It codes for CASSRRDRNTEAFF.

This clonotype was recorded many times. This chain connects TRBV6-5 to TRBJ2-1; the match to TRBD1 covers 8 bases. CDR3 length equals 13 residues. V lost 10 bases to trimming and J lost 1 base; unmatched junction nucleotides: 3. Germline CDR1 reads MNHEY; CDR2 reads SVGAGI. Here the CDR3 reads CATRQGSYNEQFF. The DNA for the CDR3 is TGTGCCACCCGACAGGGGTCCTACAATGAGCAGTTCTTC.

This clonotype came up many times. J is TRBJ1-1 and V is TRBV6-5, with D tentatively TRBD1 (6 bases). V lost 6 bases and J 4 bases, leaving 21 bases between the germline ends. The CDR3 length is 16 residues. Germline CDR1 reads MNHEY; CDR2 reads SVGAGI. The CDR3 nucleotides are TGTGCCAGCAGATACCTTGAGGAGGGGGTCCTCACTGAAGCTTTCTTT. It yields the protein CASRYLEEGVLTEAFF.

This clonotype was observed a handful of times. The chain joins TRBV6-1 to TRBJ2-3, with a tentative D call TRBD1 (5 bases). Deletions cut 2 bases from V and 4 bases from J, with 10 bases between. From germline, CDR1 is MNHNS and CDR2 SASEGT. The CDR3 totals 14 residues. CDR3 DNA sequence: TGTGCCAGCAGTGAACAGGGAAGGGCAGATACGCAGTATTTT. Protein: CASSEQGRADTQYF.

The chain links TRBV4-1 to TRBJ1-1; D remains unclear. V lost 3 bases to trimming and J lost 1 base, with 9 bases between them. Per germline, CDR1 MGHRA and CDR2 YSYEKL. This CDR3 is 14 amino acids long. CDR3 sequence: CASSHGGRNTEAFF. The CDR3 DNA is TGCGCCAGCAGCCACGGAGGCAGGAACACTGAAGCTTTCTTT.

This clonotype was seen only a few times. This rearrangement joins TRBV24-1 to TRBJ2-5; TRBD1 or TRBD2 may be the D gene (5 bases each). The CDR3 has 15 residues. CDR1 and CDR2 from the germline V gene are KGHDR and SFDVKD. V was cut by 5 bases and J by 5 bases, with 17 bases left in between. The CDR3 nucleotides are TGTGCCACCAGTGCACCCCGGGGCGGGCCCGAGACCCAGTACTTC. Its protein product is CATSAPRGGPETQYF.

This clonotype was detected a few times. The chain joins TRBV7-9 to TRBJ1-2; 7 bases align to TRBD1. The CDR3 extends over 16 amino acids. Germline values: CDR1 SEHNR, CDR2 FQNEAQ (reference sequence). The ends lost 1 base at V and 8 bases at J; junction bases unmatched: 13. CDR3 amino acids: CASSLVGVGQDDGYTF. The CDR3 DNA reads as TGTGCCAGCAGCTTAGTGGGAGTTGGACAGGATGACGGCTACACCTTC.

This clonotype has a count of ten or more. This chain joins TRBV6-1 and TRBJ1-1, with D possibly matching TRBD1 (6 bases). V gave up 5 bases and J gave up 8 bases, with 9 bases separating them. In germline, CDR1 is MNHNS, CDR2 SASEGT. The CDR3 runs to 11 residues. The CDR3 region is CASSRGREAFF. The CDR3 DNA follows: TGTGCCAGCAGTAGGGGGAGAGAAGCTTTCTTT.

This clonotype has at least ten counts. The genes are TRBV7-9 and TRBJ1-5, with TRBD1 identical over 7 bases. CDR3 length equals 14 residues. Germline CDR1 reads SEHNR; CDR2 reads FQNEAQ (reference sequence). V trimming: 5 bases; J trimming: 7 bases; junction bases outside the gene matches: 8. CDR3 in DNA: TGTGCCAGCAGCGAGGACAGGTTAGGACAGCCCCAGCATTTT. This sequence encodes CASSEDRLGQPQHF.

This clonotype was found many times. The chain joins TRBV20-1 to TRBJ1-2; 10 nucleotides line up with TRBD1. Germline V gene data show CDR1 as DFQATT and CDR2 as SNEGSKA (reference sequence). The V and J ends lost 5 bases and 2 bases, in that order; junction bases with no gene match: 8. The CDR3 is 15 residues long. CDR3 sequence reads: CSASSGTGVNYGYTF. In DNA form, the CDR3 reads TGCAGTGCTTCCTCCGGGACAGGGGTGAACTATGGCTACACCTTC.

Ten or more counts support this clonotype. This sequence joins TRBV6-1 and TRBJ1-2, with D perhaps TRBD1 (6 bases). V lost 10 bases, J lost 8 bases, and 17 bases lay in between. This CDR3 comprises 12 residues. Germline V gene sequence: CDR1 MNHNS, CDR2 SASEGT. The CDR3 DNA follows: TGTGCCACCTGGGGGCCAGATCGAGGCTACACCTTC. Translated, it gives CATWGPDRGYTF.

V is TRBV7-8 and J is TRBJ2-7; D is undetermined. The V and J ends lost 8 bases and 2 bases respectively, with 10 bases between them. CDR1 SGHVS and CDR2 FQNEAQ come from the germline V gene. The CDR3 is made up of 12 amino acids. The DNA of the CDR3 is TGTGCCAGCTCGGAAAGGACCTACGAGCAGTACTTC. This encodes CASSERTYEQYF.

The table lists this clonotype with many counts. The chain couples TRBV6-5 to TRBJ2-5; no clear D gene. The germline V and J ends were trimmed by 4 bases and 1 base, with 7 bases remaining between them. Germline assignment: CDR1 MNHEY and CDR2 SVGAGI. The CDR3 has 13 amino acids. In DNA, the CDR3 is TGTGCCAGCAGTTGGCGGTTCCAAGAGACCCAGTACTTC. Protein: CASSWRFQETQYF.

The rearrangement links TRBV20-1 to TRBJ2-7; D is unresolved. Germline V gene data show CDR1 as DFQATT and CDR2 as SNEGSKA (reference sequence). Trimming took 6 bases from V and 3 from J, leaving 18 bases between them. The CDR3 loop spans 14 amino acids. The CDR3 here is CSAPSRVSVYEQYF. The CDR3 DNA is TGCAGTGCCCCCTCCCGGGTCTCGGTCTACGAGCAGTACTTC.